This T cell receptor (beta chain) derives from a study of blood T cell repertoires in COVID-19. Study-level background: T cells, B-cell-depleted T cells, or PBMCs provided the cDNA or gDNA that served as material.

This clone appeared a few times. The sample holds other DNA sequences that translate to the same CDR3. The study recruited people aged 18 to 89 years across approximately 23 US areas. The germline V and J ends were trimmed by 3 bases and 4 bases, with 6 bases remaining between them. Per the germline V gene, CDR1 is SQVTM and CDR2 is ANQGSEA. The CDR3 is 11 residues long. Using immunoSEQ multiplex PCR, the repertoire was profiled, and TCRdb retains in-frame clones only, with some absent. Here the sample spans approximately 450,000 clones, around 91% being singletons. Sequencing input: PBMCs or T cells enriched from blood (not recorded which). The chain uses TRBV29-1 and TRBJ1-1, with a weak D call TRBD1 (6 bases). This clonotype was sampled from a man aged 25 to 45 who had recovered from COVID-19. CDR3 protein: CSVDRGTEAFF. CDR3 bases: TGCAGCGTTGACAGGGGCACTGAAGCTTTCTTT.